The present T cell receptor (beta chain) was sequenced within a study of cytomegalovirus exposure and HLA in healthy donors. A multiplex PCR was run with 60 Vbeta primers and 13 Jbeta primers. Profiled with immunoSEQ multiplex PCR; TCRdb holds only in-frame clones, not every one. The sample records some 190,000 clones, just over 75% being singletons. Study-level points and caveats: With high specificity and sensitivity, the classifier reportedly diagnosed cytomegalovirus status. Sequencing likely generated an artifact that appeared as a cluster of highly shared sequence variants. Serostatus for CMV was the only available immune exposure information.

Remarks on this clone: Antigen unknown.

Sequences were obtained from PBMCs. This receptor was taken from a man between 18 and 29 years old in good health and CMV-seronegative.

CDR3 protein: CASGLGPQGYEQYF. Here the CDR3 DNA reads TGTGCTAGTGGTTTGGGACCTCAGGGGTACGAGCAGTACTTC. The chain is built from TRBV12-5 and TRBJ2-7; weak D call: TRBD1 (6 bases). Germline V gene sequence: CDR1 LGHNT, CDR2 FRNRAP. Trimming pared 1 base from V and 4 bases from J, leaving 11 bases between. The CDR3 runs 14 residues.